A single sample gave rise to the 29 T cell receptor beta chains below, sequenced in a study of resident and recirculating memory T cells in vitiligo. Repertoires were generated with immunoSEQ multiplex PCR, while TCRdb's copy carries only in-frame clones and drops some. Of more than 65,000 clones in the sample, roughly 92% were seen once. The sequenced material came from blood. Receptors originate from a male donor with vitiligo.

The CDR3 DNA reads TGTGCCAGCAGTTACTTGGCGGAAAATGAAAAACTGTTTTTT. Protein: CASSYLAENEKLFF. The genes are TRBV6-6 and TRBJ1-4; no clear D. Germline V CDR1 and CDR2: MNHNY, SVGAGI (reference sequence). The CDR3 totals 14 residues. Trimming cost V 1 base and J 5 bases, with 8 bases left between them.

The chain links TRBV27 to TRBJ2-1; TRBD1 aligns across 9 bases. J lost 5 bases, V lost 3 bases, and 2 bases had no gene match. CDR3 length: 14 amino acids. Germline CDR1 is MNHEY and CDR2 is SMNVEV (reference sequence). CDR3 sequence: CASSLGQGHNEQFF. The CDR3 nucleotides read TGTGCCAGCAGTTTGGGACAGGGACACAATGAGCAGTTCTTC.

The rearrangement links TRBV5-8 to TRBJ1-6, with D possibly TRBD1 on 5 matching bases. The V gene's germline CDR1 is SGHTS and CDR2 YDEGEE. V was clipped by 1 base and J by 14 bases, with 19 bases between them. The CDR3 spans 15 residues. CDR3 in amino acids: CASSLNPTGDLTLHF. The CDR3, as DNA: TGTGCCAGCAGCTTGAACCCCACGGGGGATCTGACCCTCCACTTT.

The sample holds one count of this clone. V is TRBV9 and J is TRBJ1-3; 9 bases align to TRBD1. The CDR3 has 15 amino acids. Germline-derived CDR1 and CDR2 are SGDLS and YYNGEE. V shed 3 bases, J shed 2 bases, and the junction held 3 bases outside the gene matches. The CDR3 DNA sequence: TGTGCCAGCAGCGCGACAGGGGGTCCTGGAAACACCATATATTTT. This gives the protein CASSATGGPGNTIYF.

CDR3 residues: CASTQRGLQGYEQYF. The CDR3 coding sequence is TGTGCCAGCACCCAGAGGGGACTACAGGGCTACGAGCAGTACTTC. The rearrangement links TRBV2 to TRBJ2-7; D may be TRBD2 (7 bases). The germline CDR1 and CDR2 sequences are SNHLY and FYNNEI. The CDR3 consists of 15 residues. The ends were cut back, 7 bases at V and 3 bases at J, with 19 bases in the middle.

The V and J genes are TRBV5-6 and TRBJ2-3; D unresolved. Looked up from germline, CDR1 is SGHDT and CDR2 is YYEEEE. The V end was cut by 0 bases, the J end by 6 bases, with 8 bases between. The CDR3 covers 13 residues. The CDR3 loop is CASSLASGDTQYF. CDR3 nucleotides: TGTGCCAGCAGCTTGGCCTCCGGGGATACGCAGTATTTT.

The chain recombines TRBV5-1 with TRBJ2-7; a possible D gene is TRBD1 (5 bases). Trimming stripped 5 bases from V and 5 bases from J, with 11 bases between. The CDR3 runs 12 residues. Germline CDR1 and CDR2: SGHRS and YFSETQ. The CDR3 reads CASRQGSNEQYF. In DNA form, the CDR3 reads TGCGCCAGCAGGCAGGGATCTAACGAGCAGTACTTC.

This chain uses TRBV7-2 with TRBJ2-2, with TRBD2 as a possible D gene (5 bases). CDR3 size: 15 residues. V gave up 5 bases and J gave up 4 bases, with 14 bases separating them. Per the germline V gene, CDR1 is SGHTA and CDR2 is FQGNSA. In DNA, the CDR3 is TGTGCCAGCAGCCTGGACTGGGTGGGCACCGGGGAGCTGTTTTTT. Its translation: CASSLDWVGTGELFF.

This chain links TRBV5-4 with TRBJ2-3; 9 bases are a match to TRBD2. This CDR3 contains 15 residues. V lost 7 bases and J lost 3; bases outside the gene matches: 9. Germline CDR1 reads SGHNT; CDR2 reads YYREEE (reference sequence). This chain's CDR3 is CASRGGASRTDTQYF. In nucleotides, the CDR3 is TGTGCCAGCCGCGGGGGGGCCTCGAGAACAGATACGCAGTATTTT.

The table lists this clone with a count of one. This sequence joins TRBV5-1 and TRBJ2-1; 8 bases map to TRBD1. Germline V lookup: CDR1 SGHRS, CDR2 YFSETQ. The CDR3 is 15 residues long. V dropped 3 bases and J dropped 0; count of bases not matched to a gene: 2. The CDR3 nucleotides are TGCGCCAGCAGCTCTGGGACAGGCTCCTACAATGAGCAGTTCTTC. This gives the protein CASSSGTGSYNEQFF.

The J gene is TRBJ1-5, the V gene TRBV5-8; TRBD1 matches at 7 bases. Germline V CDR1 and CDR2: SGHTS, YDEGEE. This CDR3 region has 15 residues. The J segment lost 3 bases and the V segment lost 4 bases, leaving 7 bases of the junction unmatched. The CDR3 reads CASSDGTASNQPQHF. DNA of the CDR3: TGTGCCAGCAGCGACGGGACAGCCTCCAATCAGCCCCAGCATTTT.

V usage is TRBV21-1 and J usage is TRBJ2-3; no check of the table's D call, TRBD2, against the DNA was made. TRBV21-1 is a listed pseudogene. There are 16 residues in the CDR3. CDR3 nucleotide sequence: TGTGCCAGCAGCATTCGTAGCGGGGGGGGCACAGATACGCAGTATTTT. This translates into CASSIRSGGGTDTQYF.

This chain joins TRBV6-6 and TRBJ1-2; tentative D call: TRBD1 (6 bases). Looked up from germline, CDR1 is MNHNY and CDR2 is SVGAGI (reference sequence). The CDR3 runs to 13 residues. Trimming cost V 2 bases and J 6 bases, with 10 bases left between them. The chain's CDR3 is CASSYEGGDGYTF. CDR3 coding DNA: TGTGCCAGCAGTTACGAGGGGGGGGATGGCTACACCTTC.

This sequence joins TRBV27 and TRBJ1-2; 10 bases match TRBD1. Trimming took 6 bases from V and 9 from J; bases not matched to a gene: 10. Germline CDR1 and CDR2: MNHEY and SMNVEV (reference sequence). The CDR3 spans 14 residues. CDR3 amino acids: CASSPGQGRSSYTF. CDR3 sequence (DNA): TGTGCCAGCAGCCCGGGACAGGGGAGATCAAGCTACACCTTC.

The chain has TRBV6-5 and TRBJ1-4, with 7 bases lining up with TRBD1. The CDR3 spans 14 residues. Germline V CDR1 and CDR2: MNHEY, SVGAGI. V shed 4 bases, J shed 3 bases, and the junction held 2 bases outside the gene matches. CDR3 DNA sequence: TGTGCCAGCAGTTTGGACAGGTCTAATGAAAAACTGTTTTTT. Translation gives CASSLDRSNEKLFF.

The V and J genes are TRBV2 and TRBJ2-1; 8 bases line up with TRBD2. The CDR3 covers 13 residues. V lost 6 bases to trimming and J lost 7 bases; unmatched junction nucleotides: 5. Germline CDR1 SNHLY, CDR2 FYNNEI. The CDR3 reads CASSGGAGNEQFF. CDR3 nucleotides: TGTGCCAGCAGCGGGGGGGCGGGGAATGAGCAGTTCTTC.

The V gene is TRBV2, the J gene TRBJ1-1; 7 bases are shared with TRBD1. CDR1 is SNHLY, CDR2 FYNNEI, per germline. The ends lost 3 bases at V and 1 base at J; junction bases unmatched: 5. The CDR3 spans 15 residues. CDR3 nucleotides: TGTGCCAGCAGTGACCTCCGGACAGGGAACACTGAAGCTTTCTTT. This translates into CASSDLRTGNTEAFF. Looking up the rest from reference TRBV2 and TRBJ1-1 gives the full variable domain: EPEVTQTPSHQVTQMGQEVILRCVPISNHLYFYWYRQILGQKVEFLVSFYNNEISEKSEIFDDQFSVERPDGSNFTLKIRSTKLEDSAMYFCASSDLRTGNTEAFFGQGTRLTVV.

The genes are TRBV6-6 and TRBJ1-1; maybe TRBD1 (5 bases). V was pared by 7 bases and J by 1 base, with 16 bases between. The CDR3 extends over 15 amino acids. Germline V gives CDR1 MNHNY, CDR2 SVGAGI (reference sequence). The CDR3 here is CASMRREGRNTEAFF. The CDR3, as DNA: TGTGCCAGCATGAGAAGGGAGGGACGGAACACTGAAGCTTTCTTT.

The V and J genes are TRBV28 and TRBJ1-3; D remains ambiguous. The CDR3 is 14 amino acids. The germline V gene has CDR1 MDHEN and CDR2 SYDVKM. The ends were cut back, 3 bases at V and 2 bases at J, with 8 bases in the middle. The CDR3 reads CASSLAAAGNTIYF. In DNA, the CDR3 is TGTGCCAGCAGTTTGGCGGCTGCTGGAAACACCATATATTTT.

The J gene is TRBJ1-5, the V gene TRBV30; 10 bases map to TRBD1. V was clipped by 1 base and J by 1 base; unmatched bases: 7. The CDR3 has 17 amino acids. From germline, CDR1 is GTSNPN and CDR2 SVGIG (reference sequence). The CDR3 is CAWSGGTGEGSNQPQHF. CDR3 nucleotide sequence: TGTGCCTGGAGTGGGGGGACAGGGGAGGGAAGCAATCAGCCCCAGCATTTT. The full variable domain, rest sourced from reference TRBV30 and TRBJ1-5, is SQTIHQWPATLVQPVGSPLSLECTVEGTSNPNLYWYRQAAGRGLQLLFYSVGIGQISSEVPQNLSASRPQDRQFILSSKKLLLSDSGFYLCAWSGGTGEGSNQPQHFGDGTRLSIL.

The chain is built from TRBV6-5 and TRBJ1-3, with TRBD1 as a possible D gene (5 bases). CDR1 and CDR2 (germline): MNHEY, SVGAGI. The CDR3 loop spans 15 amino acids. V lost 3 bases and J lost 0, with 9 bases in between. The CDR3: CASSYRTNSGNTIYF. The CDR3 DNA reads as TGTGCCAGCAGTTATCGGACAAACTCTGGAAACACCATATATTTT.

This chain uses TRBV9 with TRBJ1-2; TRBD1 aligns across 8 bases. CDR3 length: 17 residues. Germline CDR1 SGDLS, CDR2 YYNGEE. Trimming cost V 0 bases and J 6 bases; bases outside gene matches: 13. This chain's CDR3 is CASSVGPIEAGGHGYTF. CDR3 DNA: TGTGCCAGCAGCGTAGGACCCATAGAGGCAGGGGGCCATGGCTACACCTTC.

This clone was recorded once. This chain connects TRBV7-2 to TRBJ2-7; D is perhaps TRBD2 (6 bases). CDR1 is SGHTA and CDR2 is FQGNSA in the germline V gene. V lost 5 bases and J lost 3, with 17 bases in between. CDR3 size: 15 residues. The chain's CDR3 is CASSLLAGTRYEQYF. The CDR3 DNA follows: TGTGCCAGCAGCCTCCTCGCCGGGACTCGCTACGAGCAGTACTTC.

CDR3 residues: CASRDGVPSYEQYF. The CDR3 DNA follows: TGTGCCAGCCGAGACGGGGTCCCTTCCTACGAGCAGTACTTC. The gene calls are TRBV27 and TRBJ2-7, with D possibly matching TRBD2 (5 bases). There are 14 residues in the CDR3. Germline V gives CDR1 MNHEY, CDR2 SMNVEV (reference sequence). V was trimmed by 8 bases and J by 1 base, leaving 15 bases between them.

This clone is a singleton in its sample. V and J are TRBV6-1 and TRBJ2-6, with a tentative D call TRBD2 (6 bases). Germline values: CDR1 MNHNS, CDR2 SASEGT. The CDR3 totals 19 residues. Between the trimmed V and J ends, which lost 3 bases and 0 bases, there was a span of 18 bases. CDR3 residues: CASSDVLNVGGSGANVLTF. The CDR3 nucleotides are TGTGCCAGCAGTGATGTACTCAACGTGGGGGGCTCTGGGGCCAACGTCCTGACTTTC.

The genes are TRBV30 and TRBJ1-2; no firm D call. The germline V gene has CDR1 GTSNPN and CDR2 SVGIG (reference sequence). The CDR3 covers 17 residues. Trimming left V 4 bases short and J 4 bases short, with 25 bases between. The CDR3 DNA reads as TGTGCCTGGACCCCGGTAGGCAAGGGCCTGGAGGCCTATGGCTACACCTTC. It yields the protein CAWTPVGKGLEAYGYTF. The variable domain in full, completed from reference TRBV30 and TRBJ1-2, reads SQTIHQWPATLVQPVGSPLSLECTVEGTSNPNLYWYRQAAGRGLQLLFYSVGIGQISSEVPQNLSASRPQDRQFILSSKKLLLSDSGFYLCAWTPVGKGLEAYGYTFGSGTRLTVV.

This rearrangement joins TRBV2 to TRBJ2-5, with D uncertain. This CDR3 has 17 amino acids. Per germline, CDR1 SNHLY and CDR2 FYNNEI. Between the trimmed V and J ends, which lost 2 bases and 2 bases, there was a span of 18 bases. CDR3 sequence reads: CASSESLRSPRQETQYF. The CDR3 DNA follows: TGTGCCAGCAGTGAAAGTTTGCGCAGTCCCAGGCAAGAGACCCAGTACTTC.

In the case of this clone: The junction does not match germline at one end; this may be a read error. The rearrangement joins TRBV7-2 to TRBJ2-4; weak D call: TRBD1 (6 bases). This CDR3 has 14 residues. Germline V gene data show CDR1 as SGHTA and CDR2 as FQGNSA. The CDR3 protein is CASSIAGQKNIQYF. CDR3 in DNA: TGTGCCAGCAGCATAGCCGGACAGAAAAACATTCAGTACTTC.

This clone was found once. The CDR3: CASSPGSRQNNSPLHF. The CDR3 nucleotides are TGTGCCAGCAGCCCAGGTTCGAGACAGAATAATTCACCCCTCCACTTT. This chain connects TRBV7-2 to TRBJ1-6, with D possibly matching TRBD1 (5 bases). The CDR3 covers 16 residues. V lost 5 bases, J lost 5 bases, and 16 bases lay in between. Germline V gene sequence: CDR1 SGHTA, CDR2 FQGNSA.